Following are 27 T cell receptor beta chains from one sample sequenced in a study of blood T cell repertoires in COVID-19. Only in-frame clones appear in the TCRdb table, and some are missing; sequencing was by immunoSEQ multiplex PCR. The data show 150,000 or so clones, about three quarters seen once. Sequences were obtained from peripheral blood. All receptors come from a man older than 75 with acute or convalescent COVID-19.

The chain is built from TRBV20-1 and TRBJ2-1; D may be TRBD2 (5 bases). The germline V and J ends were trimmed by 3 bases and 8 bases, with 8 bases remaining between them. Germline V gene data show CDR1 as DFQATT and CDR2 as SNEGSKA (reference sequence). This CDR3 has 11 amino acids. The CDR3: CSASGVDEQFF. CDR3 nucleotides: TGCAGTGCTAGCGGGGTCGATGAGCAGTTCTTC.

This chain links TRBV5-1 with TRBJ2-1; 15 nucleotides line up with TRBD2. Germline V gene sequence: CDR1 SGHRS, CDR2 YFSETQ. This CDR3 is built from 17 residues. With 2 bases clipped from V and 7 bases from J, the junction kept 7 bases outside the gene matches. The CDR3 bases are TGCGCCAGCAGCTTACCGGGACTAGCGGGGGGTAGGAATGAGCAGTTCTTC. It translates to CASSLPGLAGGRNEQFF.

This chain uses TRBV19 with TRBJ2-7; possibly TRBD1 for D (6 bases). The CDR3 contains 14 residues. Trimming shortened V by 3 bases and J by 3 bases, and 12 bases separated the two germline ends. In germline, CDR1 is LNHDA, CDR2 SQIVND (reference sequence). In nucleotides, the CDR3 is TGTGCCAGTAGTATTGCAGGGGCAAGCTACGAGCAGTACTTC. Translation gives CASSIAGASYEQYF.

This clone was counted a few times. The chain carries TRBV29-1 and TRBJ1-4; 8 bases agree with TRBD1. The ends lost 5 bases at V and 2 bases at J; junction bases unmatched: 1. The V gene's germline CDR1 is SQVTM and CDR2 ANQGSEA. This CDR3 has 13 residues. In DNA, the CDR3 is TGCAGCGTTTACAGGGGGACTAATGAAAAACTGTTTTTT. This codes for CSVYRGTNEKLFF.

The V and J genes are TRBV27 and TRBJ1-2; a possible D gene is TRBD1 (6 bases). Germline V lookup: CDR1 MNHEY, CDR2 SMNVEV (reference sequence). The CDR3 spans 15 residues. V was cut by 1 base and J by 0 bases, with 9 bases left in between. The CDR3 sequence: CASSLLGTTNYGYTF. CDR3 bases: TGTGCCAGCAGTTTATTGGGGACAACTAACTATGGCTACACCTTC.

V is TRBV7-2 and J is TRBJ2-2, with D maybe TRBD2 (5 bases). This CDR3 region has 14 residues. Germline values: CDR1 SGHTA, CDR2 FQGNSA. Trimming left V 1 base short and J 7 bases short, with 10 bases between. The chain's CDR3 is CASSLGGKSGELFF. The CDR3 DNA reads as TGTGCCAGCAGCTTAGGAGGGAAGAGCGGGGAGCTGTTTTTT.

The J gene is TRBJ2-2, the V gene TRBV18; possible D gene TRBD1, 7 bases. Germline V gene data show CDR1 as KGHSH and CDR2 as LQKENI. Deletions cut 8 bases from V and 4 bases from J, with 14 bases between. This CDR3 comprises 14 residues. CDR3 loop: CASARQGGTGELFF. The CDR3 bases are TGTGCCAGCGCACGACAGGGAGGCACCGGGGAGCTGTTTTTT.

The V and J genes are TRBV19 and TRBJ2-3; maybe TRBD2 (6 bases). The CDR3 length is 16 residues. Trimming stripped 1 base from V and 6 bases from J, with 17 bases between. The V gene's germline CDR1 is LNHDA and CDR2 SQIVND (reference sequence). As DNA, the CDR3 is TGTGCCAGTAGTATAGGGGGGGTGGGGGGACGGGATACGCAGTATTTT. Protein: CASSIGGVGGRDTQYF.

This clone showed up just once. This chain links TRBV10-1 with TRBJ1-4; 8 positions agree with TRBD1. J was trimmed by 7 bases and V by 2 bases; bases with no gene match: 6. Germline V gene sequence: CDR1 WNHNN, CDR2 SYGVQD (reference sequence). This CDR3 has 15 amino acids. CDR3 in amino acids: CASSEGQGSSEKLFF. The CDR3 DNA follows: TGCGCCAGCAGTGAGGGACAGGGCTCCAGTGAAAAACTGTTTTTT.

This clone was seen just once. The gene calls are TRBV9 and TRBJ2-1; TRBD2 matches 10 bases. The trim removed 5 bases at V and 7 bases at J, leaving 6 bases unmatched. This CDR3 has 14 amino acids. Germline-derived CDR1 and CDR2 are SGDLS and YYNGEE. Here the CDR3 reads CASSPSGGLNEQFF. The DNA of the CDR3 is TGTGCCAGCAGTCCTAGCGGGGGATTAAATGAGCAGTTCTTC.

The CDR3: CASSYSVSGGAGEQFF. The CDR3 DNA reads as TGTGCCAGCAGTTACTCGGTCAGCGGGGGGGCCGGCGAGCAGTTCTTC. J is TRBJ2-1 and V is TRBV6-5, with 10 bases matching TRBD2. The V gene's germline CDR1 is MNHEY and CDR2 SVGAGI. The CDR3 is made up of 16 amino acids. Germline trimming cut 0 bases from V and 10 bases from J; bases unmatched to any gene: 9.

The chain's CDR3 is CASSLGGQGPGNTIYF. The DNA of the CDR3 is TGCGCCAGCAGCTTGGGGGGCCAGGGTCCTGGAAACACCATATATTTT. The V call is TRBV5-1, the J call TRBJ1-3, with D perhaps TRBD1 (5 bases). CDR3 size: 16 residues. CDR1 is SGHRS, CDR2 YFSETQ, per germline. The V gene lost 0 bases and the J gene lost 2 bases, with 12 bases spanning the gap. The entire variable domain, with the rest obtained from reference TRBV5-1 and TRBJ1-3, is as follows: KAGVTQTPRYLIKTRGQQVTLSCSPISGHRSVSWYQQTPGQGLQFLFEYFSETQRNKGNFPGRFSGRQFSNSRSEMNVSTLELGDSALYLCASSLGGQGPGNTIYFGEGSWLTVV.

The chain has TRBV19 and TRBJ2-1; 14 nucleotides line up with TRBD2. CDR3 length: 15 amino acids. Germline V gives CDR1 LNHDA, CDR2 SQIVND (reference sequence). V shed 5 bases, J shed 10 bases, and the junction held 7 bases outside the gene matches. In DNA form, the CDR3 reads TGTGCCAGTAGTCCGACTAGCGGGGGGGGACGAGAGCAGTTCTTC. It specifies CASSPTSGGGREQFF.

The chain has TRBV11-3 and TRBJ2-5; D might be TRBD2 (6 bases). V was cut by 3 bases and J by 0 bases, with 8 bases left in between. The CDR3 covers 14 residues. Germline CDR1 reads SGHNT; CDR2 reads YENEEA. CDR3 bases: TGTGCCAGCAGCTTGGGGGGAAACCAAGAGACCCAGTACTTC. Translated, it gives CASSLGGNQETQYF.

The gene calls are TRBV6-2 or TRBV6-3 and TRBJ2-7; D is perhaps TRBD1 (5 bases). The germline V gene encodes CDR1 MNHEY and CDR2 SVGEGT. V lost 4 bases to trimming and J lost 2 bases, with 12 bases between them. The CDR3 is made up of 14 amino acids. The CDR3 sequence: CASSSRQPPYEQYF. Written as DNA, the CDR3 is TGTGCCAGCAGTTCGCGACAGCCACCCTACGAGCAGTACTTC.

This chain links TRBV5-1 with TRBJ2-4, with 8 bases lining up with TRBD1. Germline-derived CDR1 and CDR2 are SGHRS and YFSETQ. The CDR3 totals 13 residues. The ends lost 3 bases at V and 10 bases at J; junction bases unmatched: 6. CDR3 sequence reads: CASSSPDRAIQYF. CDR3 in DNA: TGCGCCAGCAGCTCGCCGGACAGGGCTATTCAGTACTTC.

This chain links TRBV7-9 with TRBJ1-4; 9 nucleotides align to TRBD1. The CDR3 sequence is 14 residues long. V was pared by 3 bases and J by 8 bases, with 4 bases of the junction left unmatched. The V gene's germline CDR1 is SEHNR and CDR2 FQNEAQ (reference sequence). The CDR3 protein is CASSFGTGNEKLFF. The CDR3 bases are TGTGCCAGCAGCTTCGGGACAGGGAACGAAAAACTGTTTTTT.

The chain combines TRBV28 with TRBJ1-1, with D possibly being TRBD1 (5 bases). Germline CDR1 reads MDHEN; CDR2 reads SYDVKM. The V end lost 5 bases, the J end lost 4 bases, and 14 bases lay between the germline ends. This CDR3 contains 14 residues. CDR3: CASSRQFWGTEAFF. As DNA, the CDR3 is TGTGCCAGCAGTCGACAGTTCTGGGGCACTGAAGCTTTCTTT.

The CDR3 DNA sequence: TGTGCCAGCAGCTCTCCCCCCGGAAACACCATATATTTT. It codes for CASSSPPGNTIYF. The chain carries TRBV11-2 and TRBJ1-3; D is undetermined. The CDR3 loop spans 13 amino acids. The V end lost 4 bases, the J end lost 4 bases, and 8 bases lay between the germline ends. In germline, CDR1 is SGHAT, CDR2 FQNNGV. The full variable domain, completed using reference TRBV11-2 and TRBJ1-3, is EAGVAQSPRYKIIEKRQSVAFWCNPISGHATLYWYQQILGQGPKLLIQFQNNGVVDDSQLPKDRFSAERLKGVDSTLKIQPAKLEDSAVYLCASSSPPGNTIYFGEGSWLTVV.

The rearrangement links TRBV5-4 to TRBJ1-2; no clear D. CDR1 is SGHNT and CDR2 is YYREEE in the germline V gene (reference sequence). Deletions cut 0 bases from V and 12 bases from J, with 12 bases between. The CDR3 consists of 12 residues. CDR3 sequence: CASSLDRSYHTF. The CDR3 DNA reads TGTGCCAGCAGCTTGGATCGGAGCTACCACACCTTC.

This clone has just one count. This chain connects TRBV7-2 to TRBJ2-1, with D possibly TRBD1 on 5 matching bases. Germline CDR1 reads SGHTA; CDR2 reads FQGNSA. Trimming shortened V by 5 bases and J by 10 bases, and 15 bases separated the two germline ends. CDR3 size: 13 residues. This CDR3 is CASSPYWGGEQFF. CDR3 DNA: TGTGCCAGCAGCCCTTATTGGGGCGGCGAGCAGTTCTTC.

The chain joins TRBV4-2 to TRBJ2-3; D possibly corresponds to TRBD2 (5 bases). The V gene's germline CDR1 is LGHNA and CDR2 YNFKEQ. The CDR3 consists of 15 residues. Trimming stripped 1 base from V and 1 base from J, with 9 bases between. CDR3 in DNA: TGTGCCAGCAGCCAAGTATTCGGGGGCACAGATACGCAGTATTTT. This sequence encodes CASSQVFGGTDTQYF.

The V call is TRBV7-9, the J call TRBJ1-5; tentatively, D is TRBD1 (5 bases). Germline CDR1 reads SEHNR; CDR2 reads FQNEAQ (reference sequence). This CDR3 has 17 residues. Trimming stripped 2 bases from V and 6 bases from J, with 20 bases between. The CDR3 sequence: CASSLLQSRVGRQPQHF. In DNA form, the CDR3 reads TGTGCCAGCAGCTTACTTCAGTCTCGAGTGGGGCGTCAGCCCCAGCATTTT.

V gene TRBV7-7 combines with J gene TRBJ2-5, with 10 bases that match TRBD2. This CDR3 is built from 15 residues. Germline V CDR1 and CDR2: SSHAT, FNYEAQ (reference sequence). With 2 bases clipped from V and 3 bases from J, the junction kept 3 bases outside the gene matches. The CDR3 coding sequence is TGTGCCAGCAGCTTACAGCGGGGGGGGAAAGAGACCCAGTACTTC. Its protein is CASSLQRGGKETQYF.

The chain links TRBV19 to TRBJ1-2, with 8 bases identical to TRBD1. CDR1 LNHDA and CDR2 SQIVND come from the germline V gene (reference sequence). This CDR3 comprises 15 residues. The junction had 4 bases not matched to a gene; V was cut back by 1 base and J by 3 bases. The CDR3 loop is CASSIAPGQDYGYTF. CDR3 sequence (DNA): TGTGCCAGTAGTATAGCCCCGGGACAGGACTATGGCTACACCTTC.

The V call is TRBV6-5, the J call TRBJ1-1; perhaps TRBD1 as D (6 bases). The CDR3 runs to 15 residues. Looked up from germline, CDR1 is MNHEY and CDR2 is SVGAGI. The V gene lost 0 bases and the J gene lost 1 base, with 9 bases spanning the gap. CDR3 sequence reads: CASSYSPGANTEAFF. In DNA form, the CDR3 reads TGTGCCAGCAGTTACTCGCCAGGGGCGAACACTGAAGCTTTCTTT.

This clone showed up just a few times. The chain recombines TRBV5-4 with TRBJ1-3, with D possibly matching TRBD1 (6 bases). The CDR3 loop spans 16 amino acids. The germline V gene has CDR1 SGHNT and CDR2 YYREEE (reference sequence). V was trimmed by 0 bases and J by 1 base, leaving 11 bases between them. For the CDR3, the DNA is TGTGCCAGCAGCTTGGACACAGGGAGATCTGGAAACACCATATATTTT. Translation: CASSLDTGRSGNTIYF.